Following are 5 T cell receptor beta chains from one sample sequenced in a study of blood T cell repertoires in COVID-19. Repertoires were generated with immunoSEQ multiplex PCR, while TCRdb's copy carries only in-frame clones and drops some. The table has approximately 200,000 clones, 86% seen once. The specimen sequenced was PBMCs or T cells enriched from blood (not recorded which). These receptors were obtained from a woman aged 25-40 years who had been exposed to COVID-19.

The chain employs TRBV18 and TRBJ1-2; 9 bases map to TRBD1. Trimming at V came to 2 bases and at J to 7 bases, leaving 8 bases not matched to a gene. The CDR3 loop spans 15 amino acids. Germline assignment: CDR1 KGHSH and CDR2 LQKENI. The DNA of the CDR3 is TGTGCCAGCTCACCATCCGGGACAGGGTGGTCTGGCTACACCTTC. Protein: CASSPSGTGWSGYTF. Full variable domain (rest looked up from reference TRBV18 and TRBJ1-2): NAGVMQNPRHLVRRRGQEARLRCSPMKGHSHVYWYRQLPEEGLKFMVYLQKENIIDESGMPKERFSAEFPKEGPSILRIQQVVRGDSAAYFCASSPSGTGWSGYTFGSGTRLTVV.

This clone turned up a few times. This chain joins TRBV3-1 (or the pseudogene TRBV3-2) and TRBJ2-7; TRBD1 might be the D (6 bases). CDR3 size: 14 residues. Per germline, CDR1 LGHDT and CDR2 YNNKEL (reference sequence). V lost 6 bases and J 3 bases, leaving 15 bases between the germline ends. This chain's CDR3 is CASSRDIISYEQYF. CDR3 sequence (DNA): TGTGCCAGCAGTCGGGACATAATCAGCTACGAGCAGTACTTC.

The chain recombines TRBV30 with TRBJ1-4, with 8 nucleotides matching TRBD1. Per the germline V gene, CDR1 is GTSNPN and CDR2 is SVGIG (reference sequence). V lost 3 bases and J lost 7; bases outside the gene matches: 13. This CDR3 region has 16 residues. The CDR3 DNA is TGTGCCTGGAGCCCCAAGGCGGGACAGGTGGGTGAAAAACTGTTTTTT. Translated: CAWSPKAGQVGEKLFF.

The chain uses TRBV3-1 (or the pseudogene TRBV3-2) and TRBJ1-2; perhaps TRBD1 as D (5 bases). Per the germline V gene, CDR1 is LGHDT and CDR2 is YNNKEL (reference sequence). With 0 bases removed from V and 8 bases from J, the gap between germline ends came to 10 bases. This CDR3 is built from 13 residues. The CDR3, as DNA: TGTGCCAGCAGCCAAGATATGGGGGGAGGCTACACCTTC. It specifies CASSQDMGGGYTF.

The rearrangement links TRBV30 to TRBJ2-2, with D perhaps matching TRBD2 (5 bases). V was clipped by 1 base and J by 0 bases, with 12 bases between them. Germline CDR1 GTSNPN, CDR2 SVGIG (reference sequence). This CDR3 has 16 residues. The CDR3 sequence is CAWSGYRGANTGELFF. The CDR3 region has the DNA TGTGCCTGGAGTGGGTATCGGGGAGCGAACACCGGGGAGCTGTTTTTT.